These 26 T cell receptor beta chains came from one sample sequenced in a study of blood T cell repertoires in COVID-19. Profiled with immunoSEQ multiplex PCR; TCRdb holds only in-frame clones, not every one. The sample lists 250,000 to 300,000 clones; 75% to 90% were seen once. The sequencing input was peripheral blood. The receptors come from a man aged 60 to 75 who had recovered from COVID-19.

This clone was recorded only once. The V call is TRBV7-9, the J call TRBJ2-7; the match to TRBD2 covers 9 bases. Germline values: CDR1 SEHNR, CDR2 FQNEAQ (reference sequence). The V and J ends lost 5 bases and 0 bases, in that order; junction bases with no gene match: 8. CDR3 length equals 16 residues. For the CDR3, the DNA is TGTGCCAGCAGCCTGCGGGCGGGAGGGGGCTCCTACGAGCAGTACTTC. This gives the protein CASSLRAGGGSYEQYF.

The chain has TRBV15 and TRBJ1-4; 7 nucleotides align to TRBD1. The CDR3 runs to 16 residues. The V gene end was trimmed by 0 bases and the J gene end by 3 bases; junction bases not matched to a gene: 4. Per germline, CDR1 LNHNV and CDR2 YYDKDF (reference sequence). The CDR3 coding sequence is TGTGCCACCAGCAGAGAGGAGGGGGCCCCTAATGAAAAACTGTTTTTT. It yields the protein CATSREEGAPNEKLFF.

The chain links TRBV5-4 to TRBJ1-1; 9 bases are a match to TRBD1. This CDR3 contains 16 residues. V trimming: 3 bases; J trimming: 6 bases; junction bases outside the gene matches: 12. Germline CDR1 is SGHNT and CDR2 is YYREEE (reference sequence). CDR3 bases: TGTGCCAGCAGCTCTGGCTTGGGGACAGGGTGGTCTGAAGCTTTCTTT. This translates into CASSSGLGTGWSEAFF.

This chain joins TRBV29-1 and TRBJ1-2; 12 bases are shared with TRBD1. From germline, CDR1 is SQVTM and CDR2 ANQGSEA. The V segment lost 0 bases and the J segment 4 bases; nucleotides outside the gene matches: 12. The CDR3 has 18 amino acids. The CDR3 protein is CSVEEGGTGGASGYGYTF. The CDR3 DNA reads TGCAGCGTTGAAGAAGGCGGGACAGGGGGCGCTTCTGGCTATGGCTACACCTTC.

This clone occurred once. The chain joins TRBV5-6 to TRBJ1-1; D is uncertain. The CDR3 consists of 13 residues. V gave up 4 bases and J gave up 1 base, with 8 bases separating them. Germline values: CDR1 SGHDT, CDR2 YYEEEE. CDR3 residues: CASSPDTNTEAFF. CDR3 sequence (DNA): TGTGCCAGCAGCCCTGACACGAACACTGAAGCTTTCTTT.

The chain employs TRBV4-2 and TRBJ2-1; maybe TRBD2 (5 bases). Trimming removed 0 bases at V and 1 base at J, with 10 bases between. CDR3 length: 16 residues. The germline V gene encodes CDR1 LGHNA and CDR2 YNFKEQ. This chain's CDR3 is CASSQEATSSYNEQFF. In DNA, the CDR3 is TGTGCCAGCAGCCAAGAGGCAACTAGTTCCTACAATGAGCAGTTCTTC.

J is TRBJ1-5 and V is TRBV6-5; 7 bases map to TRBD1. V trimming: 5 bases; J trimming: 7 bases; junction bases outside the gene matches: 5. Germline CDR1 and CDR2: MNHEY and SVGAGI. The CDR3 is made up of 13 amino acids. This chain's CDR3 is CASSIAGGQPQHF. The CDR3 bases are TGTGCCAGCAGTATAGCAGGGGGGCAGCCCCAGCATTTT.

This chain uses TRBV5-6 with TRBJ1-2; TRBD1 is a possible D gene (6 bases). The length of the CDR3 is 13 residues. Germline values: CDR1 SGHDT, CDR2 YYEEEE. Trimming shortened V by 4 bases and J by 8 bases, and 15 bases separated the two germline ends. In DNA form, the CDR3 reads TGTGCCAGCAGCGTGGTGGGGGCTCAAGGCTACACCTTC. Translation gives CASSVVGAQGYTF.

The chain combines TRBV4-2 with TRBJ2-1; 8 bases map to TRBD2. The CDR3 sequence is 16 residues long. Germline lookup yields CDR1 LGHNA and CDR2 YNFKEQ. The V and J ends lost 1 base and 8 bases, in that order; junction bases with no gene match: 10. The CDR3 is CASSQVTGGPIYEQFF. DNA of the CDR3: TGTGCCAGCAGCCAAGTAACGGGGGGGCCGATCTATGAGCAGTTCTTC.

J is TRBJ2-1 and V is TRBV19, with TRBD1 as a possible D gene (6 bases). V lost 6 bases, J lost 1 base, and 10 bases lay in between. CDR3 length: 14 amino acids. Germline CDR1 is LNHDA and CDR2 is SQIVND (reference sequence). In DNA, the CDR3 is TGTGCCAGTAGACCGACAGGTTCCTACAATGAGCAGTTCTTC. Translation gives CASRPTGSYNEQFF.

This sequence joins TRBV7-9 and TRBJ1-2; maybe TRBD1 (5 bases). Germline lookup yields CDR1 SEHNR and CDR2 FQNEAQ (reference sequence). The CDR3 runs 15 residues. V was shortened by 4 bases and J by 0 bases, with 12 bases between the two germline ends. For the CDR3, the DNA is TGTGCCAGCAGCTCGGAGGGGATACCTAACTATGGCTACACCTTC. Translating it yields CASSSEGIPNYGYTF.

The chain has TRBV3-1 (or the pseudogene TRBV3-2) and TRBJ1-5, with TRBD1 matching 7 bases. This CDR3 region has 16 residues. The V segment lost 2 bases and the J segment 5 bases; nucleotides outside the gene matches: 9. Per the germline V gene, CDR1 is LGHDT and CDR2 is YNNKEL (reference sequence). CDR3 amino acids: CASSQKGRGSDQPQHF. The CDR3 DNA reads TGTGCCAGCAGCCAAAAGGGCAGGGGGTCGGATCAGCCCCAGCATTTT.

This clone has just one count. The chain links TRBV15 to TRBJ2-5; 8 bases map to TRBD2. The CDR3 loop spans 13 amino acids. Germline lookup yields CDR1 LNHNV and CDR2 YYDKDF (reference sequence). The ends lost 5 bases at V and 5 bases at J; junction bases unmatched: 4. CDR3 residues: CATSARLAETQYF. The CDR3 region has the DNA TGTGCCACCAGCGCAAGACTAGCGGAGACCCAGTACTTC.

The gene calls are TRBV19 and TRBJ2-2, with D perhaps TRBD1 (6 bases). The V gene lost 1 base and the J gene lost 3 bases, with 9 bases spanning the gap. Germline V gene data show CDR1 as LNHDA and CDR2 as SQIVND (reference sequence). The CDR3 extends over 15 amino acids. The DNA of the CDR3 is TGTGCCAGTAGTATAGGACAGGTTCACACCGGGGAGCTGTTTTTT. Translated, it gives CASSIGQVHTGELFF.

This clone was seen a single time. The V gene is TRBV10-3, the J gene TRBJ2-1; 7 nucleotides align to TRBD2. The CDR3 is made up of 13 amino acids. CDR1 ENHRY and CDR2 SYGVKD come from the germline V gene. Losses at the gene ends were 4 bases for V and 9 bases for J; bases not matched to a gene: 6. CDR3 in amino acids: CAISAASGSEQFF. CDR3 in DNA: TGTGCCATCAGTGCGGCTAGCGGAAGTGAGCAGTTCTTC.

In DNA form, the CDR3 reads TGTGCCAGCAGGACAGGCCCGAACACTGAAGCTTTCTTT. Translation gives CASRTGPNTEAFF. The genes are TRBV27 and TRBJ1-1; TRBD1 might be the D (6 bases). V gave up 6 bases and J gave up 1 base, with 9 bases separating them. In germline, CDR1 is MNHEY, CDR2 SMNVEV (reference sequence). This CDR3 comprises 13 residues.

This chain links TRBV2 with TRBJ2-3, with TRBD1 matching 10 bases. CDR1 is SNHLY, CDR2 FYNNEI, per germline. V was clipped by 6 bases and J by 4 bases; unmatched bases: 4. This CDR3 has 14 amino acids. DNA of the CDR3: TGTGCCAGCAGCAAAGGGACAGGGGCAGATACGCAGTATTTT. Translated, it gives CASSKGTGADTQYF.

The DNA of the CDR3 is TGTGCCAGCAGCCCACCAGGTCAGGAGGGGGAGACCCAGTACTTC. It specifies CASSPPGQEGETQYF. V is TRBV5-4 and J is TRBJ2-5; perhaps TRBD2 as D (6 bases). Germline CDR1 reads SGHNT; CDR2 reads YYREEE (reference sequence). The CDR3 covers 15 residues. V was clipped by 4 bases and J by 5 bases, with 18 bases between them. Full variable domain (outside the CDR3, taken from reference TRBV5-4 and TRBJ2-5): ETGVTQSPTHLIKTRGQQVTLRCSSQSGHNTVSWYQQALGQGPQFIFQYYREEENGRGNFPPRFSGLQFPNYSSELNVNALELDDSALYLCASSPPGQEGETQYFGPGTRLLVL.

J is TRBJ2-3 and V is TRBV3-1 (or the pseudogene TRBV3-2), with 14 positions matching TRBD2. Germline CDR1 LGHDT, CDR2 YNNKEL (reference sequence). V lost 4 bases, J lost 1 base, and 7 bases stayed unmatched. The CDR3 runs to 18 residues. CDR3 DNA sequence: TGTGCCAGCAGCCTACGGACTAGCGGGAGGTTCGGCACAGATACGCAGTATTTT. Protein product: CASSLRTSGRFGTDTQYF.

The gene calls are TRBV5-1 and TRBJ2-5; possible D gene TRBD1, 6 bases. V was pared by 6 bases and J by 5 bases, with 17 bases between. Germline CDR1 and CDR2: SGHRS and YFSETQ. This CDR3 region has 14 residues. CDR3: CASTPGWGLETQYF. DNA of the CDR3: TGCGCCAGCACCCCGGGGTGGGGGCTGGAGACCCAGTACTTC. The full variable domain, rest sourced from reference TRBV5-1 and TRBJ2-5, is KAGVTQTPRYLIKTRGQQVTLSCSPISGHRSVSWYQQTPGQGLQFLFEYFSETQRNKGNFPGRFSGRQFSNSRSEMNVSTLELGDSALYLCASTPGWGLETQYFGPGTRLLVL.

The CDR3 protein is CASSQDRLDNSPLHF. CDR3 DNA sequence: TGTGCCAGCAGCCAAGATAGACTGGATAATTCACCCCTCCACTTT. The J gene is TRBJ1-6, the V gene TRBV4-2, with D unclear. This CDR3 comprises 15 residues. V was cut by 0 bases and J by 5 bases, with 8 bases left in between. Germline V gene lookup returns CDR1 LGHNA and CDR2 YNFKEQ.

The chain couples TRBV10-1 to TRBJ2-1, with 10 positions matching TRBD2. There are 16 residues in the CDR3. The germline CDR1 and CDR2 sequences are WNHNN and SYGVQD (reference sequence). With 3 bases clipped from V and 8 bases from J, the junction kept 10 bases outside the gene matches. DNA of the CDR3: TGCGCCAGCAGTGAAGGGTTAGCGGGAGGCTATCATGAGCAGTTCTTC. This gives the protein CASSEGLAGGYHEQFF.

This rearrangement joins TRBV20-1 to TRBJ2-5; 7 bases align to TRBD2. Germline lookup yields CDR1 DFQATT and CDR2 SNEGSKA (reference sequence). V shed 3 bases and J 5 bases; nucleotides not matched to a gene: 21. CDR3 length equals 18 residues. The CDR3 nucleotides are TGCAGTGCTAGTTTCCCTAGCGGAGCCCCCAGACCGGATGAGACCCAGTACTTC. This codes for CSASFPSGAPRPDETQYF.

The V and J genes are TRBV24-1 and TRBJ1-1, with 7 bases matching TRBD1. The ends lost 8 bases at V and 1 base at J; junction bases unmatched: 6. The germline gives CDR1 KGHDR, CDR2 SFDVKD. The CDR3 length is 14 residues. The CDR3: CATKGGAGNTEAFF. CDR3 DNA: TGTGCCACCAAAGGGGGCGCAGGGAACACTGAAGCTTTCTTT.

The chain is built from TRBV5-4 and TRBJ1-1, with a tentative D call TRBD1 (6 bases). Germline assignment: CDR1 SGHNT and CDR2 YYREEE (reference sequence). V was trimmed by 4 bases and J by 3 bases, leaving 10 bases between them. The CDR3 is 13 amino acids. The DNA for the CDR3 is TGTGCCAGCAGCGGCAACAGGGACACTGAAGCTTTCTTT. Its translation: CASSGNRDTEAFF.

J is TRBJ1-5 and V is TRBV27, with D maybe TRBD1 (5 bases). Germline CDR1 MNHEY, CDR2 SMNVEV (reference sequence). The length of the CDR3 is 14 residues. V lost 2 bases and J lost 6, with 11 bases in between. The CDR3 loop reads CASSLQGSSQPQHF. The CDR3 DNA follows: TGTGCCAGCAGTTTACAGGGTTCGTCTCAGCCCCAGCATTTT.